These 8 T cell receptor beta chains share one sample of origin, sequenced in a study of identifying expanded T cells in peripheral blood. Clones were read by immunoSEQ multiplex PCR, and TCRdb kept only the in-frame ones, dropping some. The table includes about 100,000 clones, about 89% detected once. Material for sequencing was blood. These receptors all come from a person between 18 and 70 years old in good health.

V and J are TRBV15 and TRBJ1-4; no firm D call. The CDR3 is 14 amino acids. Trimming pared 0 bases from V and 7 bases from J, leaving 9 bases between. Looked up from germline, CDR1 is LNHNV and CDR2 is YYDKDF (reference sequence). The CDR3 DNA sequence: TGTGCCACCAGCAGAGATGGCGGAATTGAAAAACTGTTTTTT. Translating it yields CATSRDGGIEKLFF.

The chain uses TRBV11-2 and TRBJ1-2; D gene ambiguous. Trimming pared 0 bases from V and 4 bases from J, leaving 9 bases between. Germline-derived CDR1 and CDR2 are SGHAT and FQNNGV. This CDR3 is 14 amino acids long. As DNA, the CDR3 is TGTGCCAGCAGCTTAGAATTATGGACCTATGGCTACACCTTC. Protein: CASSLELWTYGYTF.

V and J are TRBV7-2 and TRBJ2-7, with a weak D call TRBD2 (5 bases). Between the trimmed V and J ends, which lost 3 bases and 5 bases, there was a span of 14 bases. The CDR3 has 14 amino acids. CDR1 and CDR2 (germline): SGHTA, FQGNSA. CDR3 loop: CASSFGPRGNEQYF. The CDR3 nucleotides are TGTGCCAGCAGCTTCGGTCCCCGGGGTAACGAGCAGTACTTC. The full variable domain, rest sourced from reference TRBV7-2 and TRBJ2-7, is GAGVSQSPSNKVTEKGKDVELRCDPISGHTALYWYRQSLGQGLEFLIYFQGNSAPDKSGLPSDRFSAERTGGSVSTLTIQRTQQEDSAVYLCASSFGPRGNEQYFGPGTRLTVT.

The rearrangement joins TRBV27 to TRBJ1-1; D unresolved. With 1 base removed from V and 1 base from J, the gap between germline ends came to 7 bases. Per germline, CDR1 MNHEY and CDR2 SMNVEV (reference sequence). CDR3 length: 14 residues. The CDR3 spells CASSLWEGNTEAFF. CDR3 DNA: TGTGCCAGCAGTTTATGGGAGGGGAACACTGAAGCTTTCTTT.

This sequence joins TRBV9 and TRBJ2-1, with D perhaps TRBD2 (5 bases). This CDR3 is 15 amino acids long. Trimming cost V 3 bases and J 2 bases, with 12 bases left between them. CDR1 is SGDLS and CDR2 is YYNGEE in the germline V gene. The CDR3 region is CASSAPGSTYNEQFF. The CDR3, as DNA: TGTGCCAGCAGCGCCCCGGGGTCAACCTACAATGAGCAGTTCTTC. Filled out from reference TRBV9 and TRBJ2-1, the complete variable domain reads DSGVTQTPKHLITATGQRVTLRCSPRSGDLSVYWYQQSLDQGLQFLIQYYNGEERAKGNILERFSAQQFPDLHSELNLSSLELGDSALYFCASSAPGSTYNEQFFGPGTRLTVL.

CDR3 coding DNA: TGTGCCAGCAATGGCGGGACCCCAGAGACCCAGTACTTC. This translates into CASNGGTPETQYF. V and J are TRBV6-5 and TRBJ2-5; weak D call: TRBD2 (6 bases). CDR1 and CDR2 from the germline V gene are MNHEY and SVGAGI. V shed 7 bases and J shed 4 bases, with 13 bases lying between them. The CDR3 is 13 amino acids.

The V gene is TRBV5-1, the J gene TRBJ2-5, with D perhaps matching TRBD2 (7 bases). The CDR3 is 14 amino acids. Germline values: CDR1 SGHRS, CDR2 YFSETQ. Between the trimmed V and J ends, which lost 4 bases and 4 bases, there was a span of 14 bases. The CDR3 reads CASSEGGPPETQYF. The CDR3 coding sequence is TGCGCCAGCAGCGAGGGGGGGCCCCCAGAGACCCAGTACTTC.

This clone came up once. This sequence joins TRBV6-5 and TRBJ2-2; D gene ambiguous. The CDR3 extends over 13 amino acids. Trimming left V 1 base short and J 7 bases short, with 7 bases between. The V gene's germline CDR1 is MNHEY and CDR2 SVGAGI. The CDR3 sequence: CASSYFSVGELFF. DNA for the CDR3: TGTGCCAGCAGTTACTTTTCTGTCGGGGAGCTGTTTTTT.